This record looks at one T cell receptor beta chain sequence and its context. Its target is unknown. Through template switching, a universal primer site was introduced, and the cDNA contained unique molecular identifiers. TCRdb used MiXCR to reprocess the 5' RACE reads, holding one entry per CDR3 protein. This table holds 1.5 million to 2 million distinct CDR3 sequences, roughly a third found once. Trimming took off 2 bases at V and 2 bases at J, with 8 bases between the two ends. The CDR3 loop spans 14 amino acids. CDR1 is SGHRS, CDR2 YFSETQ, per germline. The entry originates in a study of identical twins. Overall study findings and caveats: One should note that invariant MAIT and iNKT cells could partly confound zero-insertion analyses.

The sequence derives from a newborn girl in good health. This chain uses TRBV5-1 with TRBJ1-5; no firm D call. Sequencing was performed on cord blood. The DNA for the CDR3 is TGCGCCAGCAGCTTCGGGGATGGCAATCAGCCCCAGCATTTT. Its translation is CASSFGDGNQPQHF.